Below are 26 T cell receptor beta chains sequenced from a single sample in a study of beta chain features in type 1 diabetes. Their antigens remain unidentified. Study outcomes and limitations: Patients with Type 1 diabetes showed moderately but significantly shorter TCRB CDR3s in all four CD4+ subsets.

cDNA synthesis used the whole RNA isolate, giving expressed TCRB sequences. Here immunoSEQ multiplex PCR was the method, and the copy in TCRdb shows in-frame clones only, minus some. Of about 660,000 clones in the sample, over 11% were seen once. Sequenced material: naive CD4+ T cells from blood. The receptors come from a young man with type 1 diabetes.

Only a few counts were recorded for this clone. The gene calls are TRBV6-5 and TRBJ2-7; D unresolved. This CDR3 is 14 amino acids long. V lost 0 bases and J 3 bases, leaving 9 bases between the germline ends. The V gene's germline CDR1 is MNHEY and CDR2 SVGAGI. The CDR3 reads CASSYSAEGYEQYF. CDR3 DNA: TGTGCCAGCAGTTACTCGGCAGAAGGCTACGAGCAGTACTTC.

The chain employs TRBV20-1 and TRBJ1-2, with no clear D. This CDR3 has 11 residues. V was shortened by 6 bases and J by 2 bases, with 7 bases between the two germline ends. Germline V gives CDR1 DFQATT, CDR2 SNEGSKA (reference sequence). CDR3 region: CSADRNYGYTF. The CDR3, as DNA: TGCAGTGCAGACCGAAACTATGGCTACACCTTC.

The gene calls are TRBV29-1 and TRBJ2-7; 9 bases match TRBD1. The CDR3 is 14 amino acids. The V gene's germline CDR1 is SQVTM and CDR2 ANQGSEA. V lost 7 bases to trimming and J lost 2 bases; unmatched junction nucleotides: 9. DNA of the CDR3: TGCAGCGCCCTGGACAGGGGCTTAACCTACGAGCAGTACTTC. Its protein product is CSALDRGLTYEQYF.

This clone has a single count. The genes are TRBV19 and TRBJ1-2; possible D gene TRBD1, 6 bases. CDR1 LNHDA and CDR2 SQIVND come from the germline V gene (reference sequence). The CDR3 is made up of 14 amino acids. Trimming shortened V by 8 bases and J by 6 bases, and 19 bases separated the two germline ends. The CDR3 loop reads CASCETHRVHGYTF. The CDR3 DNA reads as TGTGCCAGTTGTGAAACTCACAGGGTTCATGGCTACACCTTC.

This chain joins TRBV7-2 and TRBJ1-6; D perhaps matches TRBD1 (5 bases). This CDR3 comprises 15 residues. Germline loops: CDR1 SGHTA, CDR2 FQGNSA. V lost 5 bases and J 10 bases, leaving 18 bases between the germline ends. The CDR3 spells CASSPPRGAGSPLHF. The DNA of the CDR3 is TGTGCCAGCAGCCCCCCACGTGGGGCTGGGTCACCCCTCCACTTT. The full variable domain, in which reference TRBV7-2 and TRBJ1-6 provide the parts outside the CDR3, is GAGVSQSPSNKVTEKGKDVELRCDPISGHTALYWYRQSLGQGLEFLIYFQGNSAPDKSGLPSDRFSAERTGGSVSTLTIQRTQQEDSAVYLCASSPPRGAGSPLHFGNGTRLTVT.

This clone turned up a few times. The chain combines TRBV4-1 with TRBJ2-5; weak D call: TRBD1 (6 bases). The CDR3 covers 14 residues. Germline V gene data show CDR1 as MGHRA and CDR2 as YSYEKL. V was cut by 3 bases and J by 8 bases, with 16 bases left in between. DNA for the CDR3: TGCGCCAGCAGCCAGCCTACAGGGATCGAAACCCAGTACTTC. This translates into CASSQPTGIETQYF.

This sequence joins TRBV11-1 and TRBJ2-5, with TRBD2 identical over 13 bases. The V and J ends lost 4 bases and 2 bases, in that order; junction bases with no gene match: 10. This CDR3 contains 18 residues. Germline V gene lookup returns CDR1 SGHAT and CDR2 FQDESV (reference sequence). The CDR3 loop is CASSSGATSGGQQETQYF. The CDR3 DNA reads TGTGCCAGCAGCTCAGGGGCGACTAGCGGGGGGCAACAAGAGACCCAGTACTTC. Variable domain in full (rest from reference TRBV11-1 and TRBJ2-5): EAEVAQSPRYKITEKSQAVAFWCDPISGHATLYWYRQILGQGPELLVQFQDESVVDDSQLPKDRFSAERLKGVDSTLKIQPAELGDSAMYLCASSSGATSGGQQETQYFGPGTRLLVL.

In DNA, the CDR3 is TGTGCCTGGAATGCCAAGGGGACACAACAAGAGACCCAGTACTTC. This sequence encodes CAWNAKGTQQETQYF. This sequence joins TRBV30 and TRBJ2-5; D is perhaps TRBD1 (6 bases). Per germline, CDR1 GTSNPN and CDR2 SVGIG (reference sequence). Trimming pared 4 bases from V and 2 bases from J, leaving 17 bases between. This CDR3 is built from 15 residues.

This clone showed up just a few times. The gene calls are TRBV30 and TRBJ2-5, with D uncertain. Deletions cut 3 bases from V and 5 bases from J, with 10 bases between. The germline V gene encodes CDR1 GTSNPN and CDR2 SVGIG (reference sequence). This CDR3 contains 12 residues. The CDR3 coding sequence is TGTGCCTGGAGGGTTAGACTGGAGACCCAGTACTTC. This gives the protein CAWRVRLETQYF.

This clone was seen more than once but under ten times. This chain links TRBV28 with TRBJ2-5; TRBD1 aligns across 7 bases. Trimming at V came to 5 bases and at J to 2 bases, leaving 8 bases not matched to a gene. This CDR3 is built from 15 residues. Per germline, CDR1 MDHEN and CDR2 SYDVKM. This CDR3 is CASSVTGTEQETQYF. In nucleotides, the CDR3 is TGTGCCAGCAGTGTAACCGGGACAGAGCAAGAGACCCAGTACTTC.

This rearrangement joins TRBV4-1 to TRBJ2-7; 7 bases match TRBD1. Germline V gene data show CDR1 as MGHRA and CDR2 as YSYEKL. This CDR3 is 14 amino acids long. J was trimmed by 0 bases and V by 4 bases; bases with no gene match: 3. The CDR3 nucleotides read TGCGCCAGCAGCCTGGGACAGAGCTCCTACGAGCAGTACTTC. This translates into CASSLGQSSYEQYF.

This clone has just a few counts. The rearrangement links TRBV2 to TRBJ1-4; D uncertain. CDR3 length: 12 amino acids. V lost 3 bases and J lost 6, with 5 bases in between. Germline CDR1 SNHLY, CDR2 FYNNEI. CDR3 in amino acids: CASSDPDEKLFF. For the CDR3, the DNA is TGTGCCAGCAGTGATCCAGATGAAAAACTGTTTTTT.

This clone occurred a few times. The chain uses TRBV28 and TRBJ2-1; D not certain. The length of the CDR3 is 12 residues. Germline lookup yields CDR1 MDHEN and CDR2 SYDVKM. V dropped 5 bases and J dropped 12 bases, with 14 bases sitting between them. The CDR3, as DNA: TGTGCCAGCAGTCCCCCGGGCGCAGTGCAGTTCTTC. Encoded protein: CASSPPGAVQFF.

The J gene is TRBJ2-4, the V gene TRBV7-9; D perhaps matches TRBD2 (5 bases). Germline V gives CDR1 SEHNR, CDR2 FQNEAQ (reference sequence). The CDR3 totals 13 residues. V was trimmed by 8 bases and J by 3 bases, leaving 11 bases between them. CDR3 loop: CASSDFSKNIQYF. The CDR3 DNA sequence: TGTGCCAGCTCGGACTTCAGCAAAAACATTCAGTACTTC.

The rearrangement links TRBV7-2 to TRBJ2-3, with TRBD2 identical over 8 bases. The CDR3 sequence is 12 residues long. From germline, CDR1 is SGHTA and CDR2 FQGNSA. J gave up 14 bases and V 5 bases, and 9 bases lay outside the gene matches. The CDR3 here is CASSISGGVRYF. The CDR3 region has the DNA TGTGCCAGCAGCATCAGCGGGGGCGTCCGGTATTTT.

This clone has a handful of counts. The rearrangement joins TRBV2 to TRBJ2-1, with D unresolved. The CDR3 has 13 residues. The V and J ends lost 3 bases and 4 bases respectively, with 7 bases between them. Germline CDR1 SNHLY, CDR2 FYNNEI. The CDR3 region has the DNA TGTGCCAGCAGTGATTGGGGTTACAATGAGCAGTTCTTC. As protein: CASSDWGYNEQFF.

V is TRBV11-3 and J is TRBJ2-1, with 8 bases identical to TRBD1. Germline CDR1 is SGHNT and CDR2 is YENEEA. The V gene end was trimmed by 5 bases and the J gene end by 6 bases; junction bases not matched to a gene: 15. The CDR3 extends over 17 amino acids. CDR3 protein: CASSLGQGATWGNEQFF. DNA for the CDR3: TGTGCCAGCAGCCTAGGCCAGGGGGCAACATGGGGCAATGAGCAGTTCTTC.

This clone occurred a few times. The gene calls are TRBV10-3 and TRBJ2-5; possibly TRBD1 or TRBD2 for D (5 bases each). V was cut by 7 bases and J by 4 bases, with 13 bases left in between. CDR3 length: 13 residues. Germline CDR1 ENHRY, CDR2 SYGVKD. The DNA of the CDR3 is TGTGCCATCAATAGGGGAGACGGAGAGACCCAGTACTTC. Amino acids: CAINRGDGETQYF.

This clone has a handful of counts. The genes are TRBV5-1 and TRBJ2-5; tentative D call: TRBD2 (6 bases). The CDR3 has 16 residues. CDR1 is SGHRS and CDR2 is YFSETQ in the germline V gene. Trimming shortened V by 4 bases and J by 5 bases, and 21 bases separated the two germline ends. CDR3 protein: CASSPTVGGAGETQYF. CDR3 bases: TGCGCCAGCAGCCCGACGGTGGGCGGGGCCGGGGAGACCCAGTACTTC.

The V gene is TRBV6-5, the J gene TRBJ1-6, with TRBD1 matching over 7 bases. J gave up 8 bases and V 7 bases, and 11 bases lay outside the gene matches. The CDR3 sequence is 15 residues long. Germline V gives CDR1 MNHEY, CDR2 SVGAGI. CDR3 region: CASTSLQGIDSPLHF. The CDR3 DNA reads as TGTGCCAGCACATCTTTACAGGGGATCGATTCACCCCTCCACTTT.

This clone was counted between two and nine times. The rearrangement uses TRBV7-2 and TRBJ2-1; possible D gene TRBD1, 5 bases. CDR3 length: 14 amino acids. CDR1 is SGHTA and CDR2 is FQGNSA in the germline V gene. V lost 5 bases to trimming and J lost 8 bases, with 16 bases between them. CDR3 nucleotides: TGTGCCAGCAGCACAACCGCCAGGGTCGATGAGCAGTTCTTC. Translating it yields CASSTTARVDEQFF.

The chain links TRBV7-2 to TRBJ2-5; D perhaps matches TRBD2 (6 bases). Germline assignment: CDR1 SGHTA and CDR2 FQGNSA. Trimming took 2 bases from V and 5 from J, leaving 18 bases between them. The CDR3 runs to 16 residues. The CDR3 sequence is CASSLTLLATTETQYF. In nucleotides, the CDR3 is TGTGCCAGCAGCTTAACCCTACTAGCTACAACGGAGACCCAGTACTTC.

This clone appeared a few times. The chain is built from TRBV5-4 and TRBJ2-1, with TRBD2 matching over 9 bases. Germline CDR1 and CDR2: SGHNT and YYREEE (reference sequence). The CDR3 is 18 amino acids. V shed 8 bases and J 8 bases; nucleotides not matched to a gene: 23. The CDR3 sequence: CASERLIRRGGLEDEQFF. The CDR3 nucleotides are TGTGCCAGTGAAAGGCTCATAAGGCGGGGGGGCCTTGAGGATGAGCAGTTCTTC. Together with reference TRBV5-4 and TRBJ2-1, the CDR3 gives the full variable domain: ETGVTQSPTHLIKTRGQQVTLRCSSQSGHNTVSWYQQALGQGPQFIFQYYREEENGRGNFPPRFSGLQFPNYSSELNVNALELDDSALYLCASERLIRRGGLEDEQFFGPGTRLTVL.

This clone appeared a few times. The CDR3 is CASSRQGTNYGYTF. CDR3 DNA sequence: TGTGCCAGCTCTCGACAGGGTACAAACTATGGCTACACCTTC. V is TRBV25-1 and J is TRBJ1-2, with TRBD1 matching over 7 bases. Germline trimming cut 8 bases from V and 2 bases from J; bases unmatched to any gene: 8. This CDR3 is built from 14 residues. In germline, CDR1 is MGHDK, CDR2 SYGVNS.

V and J are TRBV25-1 and TRBJ1-3; D not resolved. The CDR3 totals 14 residues. V lost 3 bases, J lost 4 bases, and 10 bases lay in between. From germline, CDR1 is MGHDK and CDR2 SYGVNS. CDR3 nucleotides: TGTGCCAGCAGTGACCCGCAAGGAGGAAACACCATATATTTT. It codes for CASSDPQGGNTIYF.

This clone was observed a single time. The chain joins TRBV19 to TRBJ2-1; tentative D call: TRBD2 (6 bases). CDR3 length: 11 amino acids. Germline CDR1 is LNHDA and CDR2 is SQIVND (reference sequence). V was clipped by 7 bases and J by 6 bases, with 7 bases between them. CDR3 coding DNA: TGTGCCAGTAAGCGGGCCAATGAGCAGTTCTTC. It translates to CASKRANEQFF.